This T cell receptor beta chain was obtained from a study of blood T cell repertoires in COVID-19. On the study more broadly: Samples of COVID-19 (acute and convalescent) were obtained from the United States, Italy and Spain. In each case, the material was cDNA or gDNA derived from T cells, B-cell-depleted T cells, or PBMCs.

Original data processing: Using reference gene primer amplification, nucleated cell counts were estimated. Method: immunoSEQ multiplex PCR; TCRdb's copy keeps in-frame clones and lacks some. That table supplies the V and J calls and clone size; D and trimming were determined from the DNA. The sample lists tens of thousands of clones, 75% to 90% occurring once. The junction had 12 bases not matched to a gene; V was cut back by 5 bases and J by 7 bases. This CDR3 has 15 amino acids. Germline lookup yields CDR1 SGHTA and CDR2 FQGNSA. Material for sequencing was peripheral blood. The TCR was taken from a human donor in a cohort sampled during active COVID-19. The rearrangement links TRBV7-2 to TRBJ1-2; TRBD1 matches 8 bases. CDR3 in DNA: TGTGCCAGCAGCATGGGGGGGCAGGGGGCCTCTGGCTACACCTTC. Translation: CASSMGGQGASGYTF.